Sequencing of this T cell receptor beta chain was carried out in a study of PD-1 blockade in mismatch repair-deficient tumors. Across the whole study: Patients had approximately 11 mismatch repair-deficient cancer types and were previously treated and progressing. General study findings and limits: Rapid post-treatment expansion, then contraction, generally preceding radiologic response, marked tumor-resident clones.

About this clone: What it binds is unknown.

PCR or immunohistochemistry showed mismatch repair deficiency in every enrolled patient. Repertoires were generated with immunoSEQ multiplex PCR, while TCRdb's copy carries only in-frame clones and drops some. The data show 56,000 or so clones, 65% to 85% seen once. CDR3 size: 17 residues. V dropped 3 bases and J dropped 7; count of bases not matched to a gene: 11. CDR1 and CDR2 (germline): SGDLS, YYNGEE. This receptor was taken from an adult with mismatch repair-deficient cancer. This rearrangement joins TRBV9 to TRBJ2-5; TRBD2 matches at 14 bases. The source material was peripheral blood, sampled about 20 weeks after starting pembrolizumab. This CDR3 reads CASSASGLAGAAGTQYF. The CDR3 DNA is TGTGCCAGCAGCGCATCGGGACTAGCGGGAGCTGCAGGGACCCAGTACTTC.